Presented here are 20 T cell receptor beta chains from one specimen sequenced in a study of OX40 agonist ivuxolimab in advanced cancers. Assay: immunoSEQ multiplex PCR; the TCRdb copy retains only in-frame clones and omits some. The table includes 73,000 or so clones, 82% detected once. The sequenced sample was CD4+ or CD8+ T cells sorted from blood, obtained in a trial of the OX40 agonist ivuxolimab. Source of these receptors: an adult with an advanced solid tumor such as melanoma, head and neck, liver or kidney cancer.

The rearrangement uses TRBV6-1 and TRBJ1-3; TRBD1 might be the D (6 bases). The V gene's germline CDR1 is MNHNS and CDR2 SASEGT. V lost 4 bases and J 2 bases, leaving 12 bases between the germline ends. The length of the CDR3 is 15 residues. CDR3 amino acids: CASSVPGAAGNTIYF. The CDR3 DNA reads as TGTGCCAGCAGTGTACCGGGGGCGGCTGGAAACACCATATATTTT.

The rearrangement uses TRBV19 and TRBJ2-1; 11 bases map to TRBD2. The CDR3 is 21 residues long. V dropped 6 bases and J dropped 1; count of bases not matched to a gene: 20. CDR1 and CDR2 from the germline V gene are LNHDA and SQIVND (reference sequence). Here the CDR3 reads CASSPTILAGGRVGSYNEQFF. The CDR3 DNA is TGTGCCAGTAGCCCGACGATCCTAGCGGGAGGACGCGTAGGGTCCTACAATGAGCAGTTCTTC.

The chain carries TRBV7-2 and TRBJ1-2, with 7 bases identical to TRBD1. This CDR3 contains 15 residues. Germline trimming cut 2 bases from V and 3 bases from J; bases unmatched to any gene: 6. Germline CDR1 is SGHTA and CDR2 is FQGNSA. The CDR3: CASSLREGAHYGYTF. As DNA, the CDR3 is TGTGCCAGCAGCTTACGAGAGGGGGCCCACTATGGCTACACCTTC. Full variable domain (outside the CDR3, taken from reference TRBV7-2 and TRBJ1-2): GAGVSQSPSNKVTEKGKDVELRCDPISGHTALYWYRQSLGQGLEFLIYFQGNSAPDKSGLPSDRFSAERTGGSVSTLTIQRTQQEDSAVYLCASSLREGAHYGYTFGSGTRLTVV.

The chain carries TRBV28 and TRBJ2-2, with D possibly being TRBD1 or TRBD2 (5 bases each). This CDR3 comprises 17 residues. V was shortened by 6 bases and J by 5 bases, with 22 bases between the two germline ends. CDR1 MDHEN and CDR2 SYDVKM come from the germline V gene. CDR3 sequence (DNA): TGTGCCAGCAGGGGCGGGTTAGAGGGGTGGTCGACCGGGGAGCTGTTTTTT. Translation: CASRGGLEGWSTGELFF.

The chain uses TRBV5-6 and TRBJ2-2; 9 bases fit TRBD2. CDR3 length: 18 residues. V lost 1 base, J lost 0 bases, and 7 bases stayed unmatched. Germline assignment: CDR1 SGHDT and CDR2 YYEEEE. The CDR3 DNA is TGTGCCAGCAGCTTGTTGAGGTCTAGCGGGGCGAACACCGGGGAGCTGTTTTTT. Protein: CASSLLRSSGANTGELFF.

The chain combines TRBV6-5 with TRBJ1-1, with no clear D. Germline V gene data show CDR1 as MNHEY and CDR2 as SVGAGI. Trimming removed 9 bases at V and 0 bases at J, with 17 bases between. The length of the CDR3 is 15 residues. The CDR3 coding sequence is TGTGCCAGTGGCAACGTTGGGCGGCTGAACACTGAAGCTTTCTTT. Translation gives CASGNVGRLNTEAFF.

This rearrangement joins TRBV28 to TRBJ1-3, with a weak D call TRBD1 (5 bases). The V end lost 3 bases, the J end lost 6 bases, and 18 bases lay between the germline ends. This CDR3 is built from 16 residues. Germline V gene sequence: CDR1 MDHEN, CDR2 SYDVKM. CDR3 DNA sequence: TGTGCCAGCAGTTTTTTTTCTGACAGCGAGCTAAACACCATATATTTT. The encoded protein is CASSFFSDSELNTIYF.

The chain's CDR3 is CSVQTLPGDSYEQYF. Here the CDR3 DNA reads TGCAGCGTCCAAACCCTACCAGGGGACTCCTACGAGCAGTACTTC. The rearrangement links TRBV29-1 to TRBJ2-7; D is possibly TRBD1 (6 bases). Germline-derived CDR1 and CDR2 are SQVTM and ANQGSEA. The CDR3 totals 15 residues. V lost 6 bases to trimming and J lost 0 bases, with 18 bases between them.

This clone turned up a few times. The chain links TRBV6-5 to TRBJ1-6; 8 bases agree with TRBD1. Germline CDR1 reads MNHEY; CDR2 reads SVGAGI. The CDR3 contains 15 residues. The J segment lost 9 bases and the V segment lost 5 bases, leaving 9 bases of the junction unmatched. The CDR3 DNA follows: TGTGCCAGCAGTAGGTCGACAGGGGTTGGTTCACCCCTCCACTTT. Amino acid sequence: CASSRSTGVGSPLHF.

The chain is built from TRBV25-1 and TRBJ1-3, with a tentative D call TRBD1 (5 bases). V lost 3 bases and J 3 bases, leaving 9 bases between the germline ends. The germline gives CDR1 MGHDK, CDR2 SYGVNS. The CDR3 is 14 amino acids. CDR3 protein: CASSEPGGGNTIYF. The CDR3 region has the DNA TGTGCCAGCAGTGAGCCGGGGGGTGGAAACACCATATATTTT.

J is TRBJ1-3 and V is TRBV7-9, with a possible D match to TRBD1 (6 bases). This CDR3 is 15 amino acids long. Germline values: CDR1 SEHNR, CDR2 FQNEAQ (reference sequence). The V end lost 5 bases, the J end lost 0 bases, and 11 bases lay between the germline ends. This CDR3 reads CASSADSVSGNTIYF. CDR3 in DNA: TGTGCCAGCAGCGCGGACAGCGTCTCTGGAAACACCATATATTTT.

The chain recombines TRBV19 with TRBJ1-1; maybe TRBD1 (6 bases). Between the trimmed V and J ends, which lost 7 bases and 10 bases, there was a span of 22 bases. The CDR3 spans 14 residues. Germline V lookup: CDR1 LNHDA, CDR2 SQIVND (reference sequence). The CDR3 reads CASTSTRTGGAAFF. In DNA form, the CDR3 reads TGTGCCAGTACTAGTACTCGAACGGGGGGGGCAGCTTTCTTT.

The rearrangement uses TRBV5-1 and TRBJ2-5; no clear D gene. Germline V CDR1 and CDR2: SGHRS, YFSETQ. CDR3 length: 12 amino acids. V lost 3 bases, J lost 4 bases, and 7 bases lay in between. The CDR3: CASSSAGETQYF. Written as DNA, the CDR3 is TGCGCCAGCAGCTCTGCAGGAGAGACCCAGTACTTC.

This clone showed up just a few times. The rearrangement links TRBV2 to TRBJ2-7, with TRBD2 matching over 11 bases. Trimming took 4 bases from V and 9 from J; bases not matched to a gene: 5. The CDR3 loop spans 13 amino acids. Germline CDR1 reads SNHLY; CDR2 reads FYNNEI. CDR3 DNA sequence: TGTGCCAGCAGTGTAGCGGGGGGGCCCCGGCAGTACGTC. Translation gives CASSVAGGPRQYV.

The V call is TRBV27, the J call TRBJ2-7, with TRBD1 identical over 8 bases. Germline V CDR1 and CDR2: MNHEY, SMNVEV (reference sequence). The CDR3 spans 14 residues. Trimming at V came to 3 bases and at J to 1 base, leaving 2 bases not matched to a gene. The CDR3 is CASSFRTGSYEQYV. The CDR3 DNA reads TGTGCCAGCAGTTTCCGGACAGGGTCCTACGAGCAGTACGTC.

The CDR3 DNA reads TGCGCCAGCGGTACTGCCGGCCAAAACCAAGAGACCCAGTACTTC. Translation: CASGTAGQNQETQYF. This chain joins TRBV5-1 and TRBJ2-5; D ambiguous. The CDR3 consists of 15 residues. The ends were cut back, 7 bases at V and 0 bases at J, with 16 bases in the middle. Per the germline V gene, CDR1 is SGHRS and CDR2 is YFSETQ.

This chain connects TRBV18 to TRBJ2-7; 9 bases align to TRBD1. The germline CDR1 and CDR2 sequences are KGHSH and LQKENI. This CDR3 is 16 amino acids long. V was clipped by 1 base and J by 4 bases; unmatched bases: 8. The CDR3 loop reads CASSPLTGGEQYEQYF. The CDR3 nucleotides read TGTGCCAGCTCACCACTTACAGGGGGCGAGCAATACGAGCAGTACTTC. Full variable domain (outside the CDR3, taken from reference TRBV18 and TRBJ2-7): NAGVMQNPRHLVRRRGQEARLRCSPMKGHSHVYWYRQLPEEGLKFMVYLQKENIIDESGMPKERFSAEFPKEGPSILRIQQVVRGDSAAYFCASSPLTGGEQYEQYFGPGTRLTVT.

The V and J genes are TRBV18 and TRBJ2-3; the match to TRBD2 covers 9 bases. Germline assignment: CDR1 KGHSH and CDR2 LQKENI. The CDR3 length is 15 residues. The junction had 1 base not matched to a gene; V was cut back by 3 bases and J by 0 bases. CDR3 DNA: TGTGCCAGCTCACCCCTAGCGGGAAGCACAGATACGCAGTATTTT. This encodes CASSPLAGSTDTQYF.

This chain uses TRBV5-1 with TRBJ2-1, with TRBD1 identical over 7 bases. V trimming: 4 bases; J trimming: 8 bases; junction bases outside the gene matches: 9. The CDR3 length is 14 residues. Germline V lookup: CDR1 SGHRS, CDR2 YFSETQ. The CDR3 sequence: CASSGGQGVDEQFF. CDR3 nucleotide sequence: TGCGCCAGCAGCGGTGGGCAGGGGGTCGATGAGCAGTTCTTC.

This chain connects TRBV2 to TRBJ2-3; the match to TRBD2 covers 8 bases. In germline, CDR1 is SNHLY, CDR2 FYNNEI. J was trimmed by 4 bases and V by 6 bases; bases with no gene match: 3. The CDR3 is 13 amino acids. The CDR3 region has the DNA TGTGCCAGCAGCCGGGGGGGCCCAGATACGCAGTATTTT. Its translation is CASSRGGPDTQYF.